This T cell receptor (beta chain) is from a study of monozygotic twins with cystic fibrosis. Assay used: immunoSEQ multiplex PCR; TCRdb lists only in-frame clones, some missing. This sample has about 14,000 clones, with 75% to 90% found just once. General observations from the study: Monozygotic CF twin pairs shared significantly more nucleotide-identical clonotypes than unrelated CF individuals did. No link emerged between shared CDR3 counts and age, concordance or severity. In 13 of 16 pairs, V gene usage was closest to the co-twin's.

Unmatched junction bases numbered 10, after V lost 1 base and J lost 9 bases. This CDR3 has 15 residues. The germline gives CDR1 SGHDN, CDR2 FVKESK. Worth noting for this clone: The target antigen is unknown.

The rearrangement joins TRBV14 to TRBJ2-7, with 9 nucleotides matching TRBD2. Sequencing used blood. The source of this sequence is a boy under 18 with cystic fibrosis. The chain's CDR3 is CASSQAGLASDRQYF. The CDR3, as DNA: TGTGCCAGCAGCCAAGCTGGACTAGCGTCTGACAGGCAGTACTTC.